The text below deals with one T cell receptor (beta chain). Antigen unknown. This sample was included in a study of OX40 agonist ivuxolimab in advanced cancers. Study-wide background: Partial responses were observed in three patients, of whom one had hepatocellular carcinoma and two had cutaneous melanoma.

Looked up from germline, CDR1 is MNHEY and CDR2 is SVGAGI. CDR3 length: 14 amino acids. V was clipped by 2 bases and J by 6 bases, with 13 bases between them. Broader study findings: More expanded clones were found, on average, in CD8+ than in CD4+ T cells. Relatively little clonal expansion, among the lowest observed, appeared in partial responders at 0.1-3.0 mg/kg. What antigens the expanded peripheral T cells recognized was never established.

Assay used: immunoSEQ multiplex PCR; TCRdb lists only in-frame clones, some missing. The table has roughly 16,000 clones, about 77% seen once. This TCR came from an adult with an advanced solid tumor such as melanoma, head and neck, liver or kidney cancer. The sequencing here drew on CD4+ or CD8+ T cells sorted from blood, taken in a trial of the OX40 agonist ivuxolimab. V gene TRBV6-5 combines with J gene TRBJ1-2; D is ambiguous. The CDR3 is CASSYGLAIDGYTF. CDR3 DNA sequence: TGTGCCAGCAGTTACGGGTTAGCGATTGATGGCTACACCTTC.